The 30 T cell receptor beta chains reported below all come from one sample, sequenced in a study of long-term antiretroviral therapy in people with HIV. The libraries were made with immunoSEQ v3.0 at survey level. TCRdb keeps only in-frame clones here, not all; method: immunoSEQ multiplex PCR. The table lists more than 20,000 clones, about 82% of them singletons. Sample: unsorted PBMCs, taken roughly 4 years after starting antiretroviral therapy. The receptors originated from a man aged 18-30 years with HIV.

This sequence joins TRBV5-6 and TRBJ2-1, with D possibly called TRBD1 or TRBD2 (5 bases each). The CDR3 length is 12 residues. Trimming removed 6 bases at V and 8 bases at J, with 12 bases between. Germline V lookup: CDR1 SGHDT, CDR2 YYEEEE. For the CDR3, the DNA is TGTGCCAGCACCTTCCGGGGCGATGAGCAGTTCTTC. Protein: CASTFRGDEQFF.

The V call is TRBV2, the J call TRBJ1-3; maybe TRBD1 (6 bases). The V end was cut by 2 bases, the J end by 4 bases, with 6 bases between. Germline CDR1 SNHLY, CDR2 FYNNEI. The CDR3 is made up of 13 amino acids. The CDR3 reads CASSERGGNTIYF. CDR3 bases: TGTGCCAGCAGTGAAAGGGGGGGAAACACCATATATTTT.

V gene TRBV28 combines with J gene TRBJ2-2; a possible D gene is TRBD2 (5 bases). The CDR3 contains 14 residues. Germline lookup yields CDR1 MDHEN and CDR2 SYDVKM. With 2 bases removed from V and 3 bases from J, the gap between germline ends came to 7 bases. The CDR3 bases are TGTGCCAGCAGTTTAATCGGGGACACCGGGGAGCTGTTTTTT. Its translation: CASSLIGDTGELFF.

This rearrangement joins TRBV29-1 to TRBJ2-3; the match to TRBD2 covers 9 bases. CDR3 length: 15 amino acids. V lost 6 bases, J lost 2 bases, and 9 bases stayed unmatched. Germline-derived CDR1 and CDR2 are SQVTM and ANQGSEA. The CDR3 loop is CSVIPGTSSTDTQYF. The CDR3 DNA follows: TGCAGCGTCATACCCGGGACTAGCTCCACAGATACGCAGTATTTT.

This chain connects TRBV6-5 to TRBJ1-2; no reliable D call. V lost 2 bases, J lost 0 bases, and 4 bases lay in between. The germline gives CDR1 MNHEY, CDR2 SVGAGI. The CDR3 runs 13 residues. The CDR3: CASSYRTNYGYTF. The CDR3 DNA is TGTGCCAGCAGTTACCGAACTAACTATGGCTACACCTTC.

This clone was detected once. The genes are TRBV4-2 and TRBJ1-1; D unresolved. Trimming took 1 base from V and 0 from J, leaving 9 bases between them. Germline lookup yields CDR1 LGHNA and CDR2 YNFKEQ. This CDR3 comprises 15 residues. In nucleotides, the CDR3 is TGTGCCAGCAGCCAAGCGATGTCCTTGAACACTGAAGCTTTCTTT. This codes for CASSQAMSLNTEAFF.

The chain recombines TRBV5-8 with TRBJ2-7; D remains unclear. Trimming pared 1 base from V and 6 bases from J, leaving 11 bases between. Germline CDR1 SGHTS, CDR2 YDEGEE. CDR3 length: 13 residues. CDR3 sequence (DNA): TGTGCCAGCAGCTTGCGACCGGACGGCGAGCAGTACGTC. Amino acids: CASSLRPDGEQYV.

CDR3 DNA: TGCGCCAGCAGCCAAGGCAGGGGGCCCCAGCATTTT. Encoded protein: CASSQGRGPQHF. The rearrangement uses TRBV4-1 and TRBJ1-5, with D tentatively TRBD1 (6 bases). With 1 base removed from V and 9 bases from J, the gap between germline ends came to 7 bases. CDR3 length: 12 amino acids. Germline CDR1 and CDR2: MGHRA and YSYEKL.

Here the CDR3 reads CASGMGSSYGYTF. The CDR3 DNA follows: TGTGCCAGCGGTATGGGATCTTCCTATGGCTACACCTTC. This chain links TRBV9 with TRBJ1-2; D remains ambiguous. CDR1 SGDLS and CDR2 YYNGEE come from the germline V gene. The CDR3 is 13 residues long. With 7 bases removed from V and 4 bases from J, the gap between germline ends came to 14 bases.

Here the CDR3 DNA reads TGTGCCAGCAGCTTAAGGAGACGCACCGGGGAGCTGTTTTTT. It encodes CASSLRRRTGELFF. V and J are TRBV13 and TRBJ2-2; D gene uncertain. Germline V gives CDR1 PRHDT, CDR2 FYEKMQ (reference sequence). This CDR3 region has 14 residues. Trimming cost V 2 bases and J 4 bases, with 8 bases left between them.

The CDR3 loop is CASSPIGGRTDTQYF. DNA for the CDR3: TGTGCCAGCTCACCAATAGGGGGGCGCACAGATACGCAGTATTTT. The gene calls are TRBV18 and TRBJ2-3; D is possibly TRBD1 or TRBD2 (6 bases each). Looked up from germline, CDR1 is KGHSH and CDR2 is LQKENI. The CDR3 has 15 amino acids. The V and J ends lost 2 bases and 1 base respectively, with 10 bases between them.

The rearrangement joins TRBV5-1 to TRBJ2-4, with TRBD1 identical over 11 bases. CDR1 and CDR2 (germline): SGHRS, YFSETQ. The junction had 8 bases not matched to a gene; V was cut back by 4 bases and J by 8 bases. The CDR3 spans 15 residues. CDR3 residues: CASSPPGQGVYIQYF. The DNA of the CDR3 is TGCGCCAGCAGCCCCCCGGGACAGGGGGTGTACATTCAGTACTTC. The full variable domain, in which reference TRBV5-1 and TRBJ2-4 provide the parts outside the CDR3, is KAGVTQTPRYLIKTRGQQVTLSCSPISGHRSVSWYQQTPGQGLQFLFEYFSETQRNKGNFPGRFSGRQFSNSRSEMNVSTLELGDSALYLCASSPPGQGVYIQYFGAGTRLSVL.

The J gene is TRBJ2-1, the V gene TRBV10-1, with D tentatively TRBD1 or TRBD2 (5 bases each). The germline V and J ends were trimmed by 7 bases and 1 base, with 20 bases remaining between them. Germline V CDR1 and CDR2: WNHNN, SYGVQD (reference sequence). The length of the CDR3 is 17 residues. CDR3 in DNA: TGCGCCAGCACCCCCGGGGACGCTAGTGGGTCCTACAATGAGCAGTTCTTC. As protein: CASTPGDASGSYNEQFF.

The chain combines TRBV10-2 with TRBJ2-3, with 8 nucleotides matching TRBD2. Germline CDR1 and CDR2: WSHSY and SAAADI. The V and J ends lost 7 bases and 2 bases, in that order; junction bases with no gene match: 2. The CDR3 spans 13 residues. CDR3 nucleotides: TGCGCCAGCATGCGGGGGGACACAGATACGCAGTATTTT. Amino acid sequence: CASMRGDTDTQYF.

The chain employs TRBV5-8 and TRBJ2-7, with D possibly TRBD1 on 6 matching bases. Germline CDR1 reads SGHTS; CDR2 reads YDEGEE. The V and J ends lost 0 bases and 6 bases respectively, with 10 bases between them. The CDR3 sequence is 13 residues long. Here the CDR3 reads CASSLDRVGEQYF. CDR3 DNA sequence: TGTGCCAGCAGCTTGGACAGGGTCGGCGAGCAGTACTTC.

This clone has a single count. Other DNA sequences within the sample encode an identical CDR3. The CDR3, as DNA: TGTGCCAGCAGCTTATCCACTGAAGCTTTCTTT. Encoded protein: CASSLSTEAFF. The chain employs TRBV5-6 and TRBJ1-1; D not certain. V lost 2 bases, J lost 4 bases, and 3 bases lay in between. Germline V gene data show CDR1 as SGHDT and CDR2 as YYEEEE. The CDR3 totals 11 residues.

This clone has only one observation. This rearrangement joins TRBV6-1 to TRBJ1-5, with D perhaps TRBD1 (5 bases). Germline lookup yields CDR1 MNHNS and CDR2 SASEGT. This CDR3 spans 13 amino acids. The V end was cut by 2 bases, the J end by 7 bases, with 9 bases between. CDR3 nucleotide sequence: TGTGCCAGCAGTGAAACGGGGGTGCAGCCCCAGCATTTT. Protein product: CASSETGVQPQHF.

The gene calls are TRBV27 and TRBJ2-7, with 11 bases identical to TRBD1. The CDR3 covers 17 residues. V was clipped by 7 bases and J by 4 bases; unmatched bases: 15. Germline CDR1 reads MNHEY; CDR2 reads SMNVEV (reference sequence). CDR3 bases: TGTGCCAGCAACCCCTCCGCCGGGACAGGGGGTAGTTACGAGCAGTACTTC. As protein: CASNPSAGTGGSYEQYF.

The chain carries TRBV7-8 and TRBJ2-7; TRBD1 matches at 7 bases. There are 18 residues in the CDR3. CDR1 SGHVS and CDR2 FQNEAQ come from the germline V gene. V was pared by 3 bases and J by 0 bases, with 14 bases of the junction left unmatched. CDR3 DNA sequence: TGTGCCAGCAGCTTCCCGGGACAGACTCACTCTGGCTCCTACGAGCAGTACTTC. Amino acid sequence: CASSFPGQTHSGSYEQYF.

The rearrangement uses TRBV2 and TRBJ1-4; D call uncertain. Germline CDR1 is SNHLY and CDR2 is FYNNEI. V gave up 7 bases and J gave up 7 bases, with 16 bases separating them. CDR3 length equals 14 residues. The CDR3 region is CASTQGGDREKLFF. The CDR3 DNA reads TGTGCCAGCACCCAAGGAGGTGACCGTGAAAAACTGTTTTTT.

This clone was recorded once. The gene calls are TRBV28 and TRBJ1-2; 8 bases fit TRBD1. With V trimmed by 1 base and J by 4 bases, 2 bases remained unmatched. The germline CDR1 and CDR2 sequences are MDHEN and SYDVKM. This CDR3 has 14 amino acids. The CDR3 reads CASSLYQGAYGYTF. The DNA of the CDR3 is TGTGCCAGCAGTTTATACCAGGGGGCCTATGGCTACACCTTC.

The table lists this clone with a count of one. This chain connects TRBV30 to TRBJ1-2, with a possible D match to TRBD1 (5 bases). The V gene lost 6 bases and the J gene lost 0 bases, with 20 bases spanning the gap. The CDR3 covers 16 residues. Germline-derived CDR1 and CDR2 are GTSNPN and SVGIG (reference sequence). The CDR3 reads CACMEPLDSTNYGYTF. In DNA form, the CDR3 reads TGTGCCTGCATGGAACCCCTCGACAGTACTAACTATGGCTACACCTTC.

The chain carries TRBV7-9 and TRBJ2-3; D is possibly TRBD2 (5 bases). Germline CDR1 SEHNR, CDR2 FQNEAQ (reference sequence). This CDR3 contains 16 residues. Trimming removed 5 bases at V and 3 bases at J, with 18 bases between. This CDR3 reads CASSLRNSGGTDTQYF. The CDR3 DNA reads as TGTGCCAGCAGCCTACGTAACTCCGGAGGTACAGATACGCAGTATTTT.

The rearrangement links TRBV5-5 to TRBJ1-4, with 7 nucleotides matching TRBD1. With V trimmed by 5 bases and J by 7 bases, 2 bases remained unmatched. Germline V gene lookup returns CDR1 SGHKS and CDR2 YYEKEE (reference sequence). The CDR3 sequence is 12 residues long. The CDR3 reads CASRGDSEKLFF. The CDR3 DNA follows: TGTGCCAGCAGGGGGGACAGTGAAAAACTGTTTTTT.

The table lists this clone with a count of one. The chain joins TRBV5-4 to TRBJ1-1; D gene uncertain. The CDR3 loop spans 13 amino acids. From germline, CDR1 is SGHNT and CDR2 YYREEE (reference sequence). V lost 2 bases and J 1 base, leaving 6 bases between the germline ends. This CDR3 is CASSFPGNTEAFF. The DNA for the CDR3 is TGTGCCAGCAGCTTTCCAGGGAACACTGAAGCTTTCTTT.

V usage is TRBV11-3 and J usage is TRBJ2-3; 10 bases fit TRBD1. Trimming removed 5 bases from V and 5 bases from J; junction bases left unmatched: 7. From germline, CDR1 is SGHNT and CDR2 YENEEA. There are 15 residues in the CDR3. The CDR3 coding sequence is TGTGCCAGCAGCCTCGGGACAGGGGTTATAGATACGCAGTATTTT. Encoded protein: CASSLGTGVIDTQYF.

The chain uses TRBV2 and TRBJ2-1; TRBD2 might be the D (6 bases). Trimming removed 4 bases from V and 4 bases from J, with 14 bases in between. Germline loops: CDR1 SNHLY, CDR2 FYNNEI. This CDR3 is built from 15 residues. CDR3 bases: TGTGCCAGCAGTGGAAGACTAGGGATGTACAATGAGCAGTTCTTC. Translated: CASSGRLGMYNEQFF.

This rearrangement joins TRBV12-5 to TRBJ2-5; TRBD1 or TRBD2 may be the D gene (6 bases each). The CDR3 is made up of 17 amino acids. Trimming left V 3 bases short and J 4 bases short, with 21 bases between. CDR1 is LGHNT and CDR2 is FRNRAP in the germline V gene. CDR3 coding DNA: TGTGCTAGTGGTTTCCCAAGGGGGAGGACCTTAAGAGAGACCCAGTACTTC. Protein product: CASGFPRGRTLRETQYF.

J is TRBJ2-2 and V is TRBV7-9; D might be TRBD2 (5 bases). V lost 5 bases to trimming and J lost 3 bases, with 16 bases between them. The germline V gene has CDR1 SEHNR and CDR2 FQNEAQ (reference sequence). The CDR3 contains 16 residues. The CDR3 DNA sequence: TGTGCCAGCAGCACGCGGGCCCCAGCTGACACCGGGGAGCTGTTTTTT. As protein: CASSTRAPADTGELFF.

The V gene is TRBV30, the J gene TRBJ2-5; 8 bases fit TRBD2. Germline values: CDR1 GTSNPN, CDR2 SVGIG (reference sequence). The CDR3 covers 15 residues. Unmatched junction bases numbered 13, after V lost 5 bases and J lost 5 bases. The CDR3 sequence: CAWAGLAASGETQYF. CDR3 sequence (DNA): TGTGCCTGGGCCGGACTGGCGGCTAGCGGGGAGACCCAGTACTTC.